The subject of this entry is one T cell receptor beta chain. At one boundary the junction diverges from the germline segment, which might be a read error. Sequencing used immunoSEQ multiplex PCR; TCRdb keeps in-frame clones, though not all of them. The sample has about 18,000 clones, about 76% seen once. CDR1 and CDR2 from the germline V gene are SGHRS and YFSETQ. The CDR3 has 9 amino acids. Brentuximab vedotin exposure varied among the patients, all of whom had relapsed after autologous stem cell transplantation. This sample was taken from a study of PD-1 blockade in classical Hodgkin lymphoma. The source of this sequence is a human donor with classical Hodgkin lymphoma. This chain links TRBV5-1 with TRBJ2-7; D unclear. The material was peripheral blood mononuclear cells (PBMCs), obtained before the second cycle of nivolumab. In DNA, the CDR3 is TGCGCCAGCAAGAGGATGAAGAACTTC. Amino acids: CASKRMKNF.